This TCR beta chain was sequenced for a study of T cells in Graves' hyperthyroidism and ophthalmopathy. RNA transcripts provided the source from which TCR beta CDR3 regions were amplified. Researchers ran a first-round RT-PCR on the TCR CDR3 using the HTBI primer set. In TCRdb, the multiplex PCR reads were re-called with MiXCR into one record per CDR3 protein. The sample includes around 400,000 distinct CDR3 sequences, about 15% of them seen just once. The source of this sequence is a woman aged 55-69 years with Graves' ophthalmopathy. Sample: blood.

The CDR3 region is CASSLNFGDWVRSSYEQYF. CDR3 nucleotide sequence: TGTGCCAGCAGTTTAAATTTCGGGGACTGGGTTCGGTCCTCCTACGAGCAGTACTTC. The chain uses TRBV7-9 and TRBJ2-7; D possibly corresponds to TRBD2 (6 bases). This CDR3 spans 19 amino acids. Germline V CDR1 and CDR2: SEHNR, FQNEAQ (reference sequence). Trimming stripped 6 bases from V and 0 bases from J, with 27 bases between.